Below, one T cell receptor (beta chain) is given with its context. Its antigen is unidentified. Repeated repertoire sampling spanned the course of chemoradiotherapy. This entry belongs to a study of chemoradiotherapy in HPV16-positive cancers. Study in general: Functional T-cell assays on a couple of HPV16-positive patients' cells defined candidate HPV-specific clones and common TCR motifs. Study results and limitations: HPV-specific T cells were functionally defined from only a couple of HPV16-positive patients. Candidate HPV-specific clones and E7-related TCR motifs grew in tumor during treatment.

Assay: immunoSEQ multiplex PCR; the TCRdb copy retains only in-frame clones and omits some. The table lists about 11,000 clones, less than 80% of them singletons. Germline lookup yields CDR1 SGHVS and CDR2 FQNEAQ. The CDR3 extends over 15 amino acids. Trimming pared 8 bases from V and 2 bases from J, leaving 16 bases between. This TCR was recovered from a human donor with HPV-associated anogenital cancer. The chain is built from TRBV7-8 and TRBJ2-1, with D perhaps TRBD1 or TRBD2 (5 bases each). The material was obtained from a patient who underwent chemoradiotherapy. The CDR3 nucleotides read TGTGCCAGCCGGACGGCAGAGGGGACCTACAATGAGCAGTTCTTC. The encoded protein is CASRTAEGTYNEQFF.